This T cell receptor beta chain was identified during a study of T cell clusters in autoimmune cytopenias. One tube held mixed TRB-A and TRB-B primer pools for touch-down PCR. One entry per CDR3 protein, without DNA, is what TCRdb gives after re-calling the multiplex PCR reads. The specimen's table records a few thousand distinct CDR3 sequences. Roughly 38,000 genome equivalents of blood DNA were amplified for TRB. Measured by frequency, this clonotype is medium-sized. CDR1 and CDR2 from the germline V gene are MNHEY and SVGAGI. The CDR3 spans 15 residues. These data were likewise used in another study, on T cell repertoires in aging, cancer and after chemotherapy. According to that study: Donor ages fell into six groups from 30 or younger up to 70 or older. Rebound thymic output was suggested by rising median generation probability during chemotherapy in each cancer cohort.

The chain is built from TRBV6-5 and TRBJ1-5; the D gene TCRdb calls, TRBD1, cannot be checked with no DNA. Sample: peripheral blood. The receptor was isolated from a human donor in good health. CDR3 sequence reads: CASRRGQGMIQPQHF.